These 11 T cell receptor beta chains share one sample of origin, sequenced in a study of T cells in Graves' hyperthyroidism and ophthalmopathy. Amplification of TCR beta CDR3 regions used RNA as the template. The study used the HTBI primer set for a first-round RT-PCR of the TCR CDR3. TCRdb analysed the multiplex PCR reads with MiXCR anew, one entry per CDR3 protein. This table holds a few hundred thousand distinct CDR3 sequences, 22% found once. Material for sequencing was blood. These receptors originate from a man younger than 40 with Graves' ophthalmopathy.

J is TRBJ1-5 and V is TRBV19; D gene ambiguous. V was pared by 7 bases and J by 3 bases, with 13 bases between. In germline, CDR1 is LNHDA, CDR2 SQIVND (reference sequence). CDR3 length equals 14 residues. DNA for the CDR3: TGTGCCAGTAATCCCACCGGGAACAATCAGCCCCAGCATTTT. Its translation: CASNPTGNNQPQHF. Complete variable domain (other parts from reference TRBV19 and TRBJ1-5): DGGITQSPKYLFRKEGQNVTLSCEQNLNHDAMYWYRQDPGQGLRLIYYSQIVNDFQKGDIAEGYSVSREKKESFPLTVTSAQKNPTAFYLCASNPTGNNQPQHFGDGTRLSIL.

The chain carries TRBV18 and TRBJ2-3; 9 nucleotides align to TRBD1. CDR3 size: 14 residues. CDR1 KGHSH and CDR2 LQKENI come from the germline V gene. J was trimmed by 2 bases and V by 6 bases; bases with no gene match: 3. The CDR3, as DNA: TGTGCCAGCTCCTGGGACAGGGCCACAGATACGCAGTATTTT. Translated: CASSWDRATDTQYF.

With respect to this clonotype: A clone one base away is much larger, so this may be a read error. The J gene is TRBJ2-2, the V gene TRBV27; TRBD2 might be the D (6 bases). Germline CDR1 reads MNHEY; CDR2 reads SMNVEV (reference sequence). Trimming removed 1 base from V and 3 bases from J, with 21 bases in between. The CDR3 loop spans 19 amino acids. CDR3 in DNA: TGTGCCAGCAGTTTATTTGGTAGGTCGGCTAGCGTTGACACCGGGGAGCTGTTTTTT. Translation gives CASSLFGRSASVDTGELFF.

Remarks on this clonotype: This may arise from a read error, as a much more abundant clone is one base away. The J gene is TRBJ1-6, the V gene TRBV12-3 or TRBV12-4; D remains ambiguous. The CDR3 is 16 residues long. Trimming removed 5 bases at V and 0 bases at J, with 11 bases between. The CDR3 DNA reads TGTGCCAGCAGTACAATGGGCTGCTCCTATAATTCACCCCTCCACTTT. The encoded protein is CASSTMGCSYNSPLHF.

This clonotype was recorded many times. V and J are TRBV5-1 and TRBJ2-7; D is perhaps TRBD1 (5 bases). CDR3 length equals 15 residues. Germline V CDR1 and CDR2: SGHRS, YFSETQ. The V and J ends lost 4 bases and 1 base respectively, with 15 bases between them. This chain's CDR3 is CASSPRPGPSYEQYF. The CDR3 DNA sequence: TGCGCCAGCAGCCCGAGGCCAGGGCCATCCTACGAGCAGTACTTC. The full variable domain, its missing parts supplied by reference TRBV5-1 and TRBJ2-7, is KAGVTQTPRYLIKTRGQQVTLSCSPISGHRSVSWYQQTPGQGLQFLFEYFSETQRNKGNFPGRFSGRQFSNSRSEMNVSTLELGDSALYLCASSPRPGPSYEQYFGPGTRLTVT.

This clonotype was picked up a small number of times. This chain links TRBV7-8 with TRBJ1-1; tentative D call: TRBD1 (6 bases). Trimming shortened V by 2 bases and J by 10 bases, and 8 bases separated the two germline ends. Germline V gives CDR1 SGHVS, CDR2 FQNEAQ. The CDR3 contains 11 residues. CDR3 residues: CASSLTGRAFF. CDR3 DNA sequence: TGTGCCAGCAGCTTAACAGGGAGAGCTTTCTTT.

This clonotype was observed a few times. V gene TRBV20-1 combines with J gene TRBJ1-4; D not resolved. There are 12 residues in the CDR3. V dropped 6 bases and J dropped 8 bases, with 13 bases sitting between them. CDR1 and CDR2 from the germline V gene are DFQATT and SNEGSKA (reference sequence). CDR3 sequence (DNA): TGCAGTGCGGACGGACGAGCCGAAAAACTGTTTTTT. This sequence encodes CSADGRAEKLFF.

The chain joins TRBV5-1 to TRBJ2-5; the match to TRBD2 covers 8 bases. There are 18 residues in the CDR3. V lost 0 bases and J lost 2; bases outside the gene matches: 12. Germline CDR1 and CDR2: SGHRS and YFSETQ. CDR3 protein: CASSLALGASGPQETQYF. Written as DNA, the CDR3 is TGCGCCAGCAGCTTGGCGTTGGGGGCTAGCGGGCCTCAAGAGACCCAGTACTTC.

J is TRBJ1-1 and V is TRBV7-2, with D unresolved. Trimming stripped 0 bases from V and 3 bases from J, with 8 bases between. The CDR3 is 14 residues long. Looked up from germline, CDR1 is SGHTA and CDR2 is FQGNSA. CDR3 DNA: TGTGCCAGCAGCTTAGCGGCAGCCTACACTGAAGCTTTCTTT. Its protein product is CASSLAAAYTEAFF.

This clonotype was recorded at least ten times. The chain employs TRBV11-2 and TRBJ2-7; 8 bases are a match to TRBD2. Per the germline V gene, CDR1 is SGHAT and CDR2 is FQNNGV. The CDR3 loop spans 14 amino acids. V trimming: 6 bases; J trimming: 3 bases; junction bases outside the gene matches: 7. CDR3 sequence (DNA): TGTGCCAGCAGTGAGGGGCTAGCGGGCTACGAGCAGTACTTC. Its translation is CASSEGLAGYEQYF.

The rearrangement joins TRBV5-6 to TRBJ1-5; perhaps TRBD1 as D (5 bases). CDR3 length: 15 residues. V was cut by 2 bases and J by 4 bases, with 13 bases left in between. CDR1 is SGHDT and CDR2 is YYEEEE in the germline V gene. The CDR3 spells CASSFGFRANQPQHF. The DNA of the CDR3 is TGTGCCAGCAGCTTTGGGTTCAGGGCAAATCAGCCCCAGCATTTT.